This is a list of T cell receptor beta chains from one sample in a study of high-grade serous ovarian cancer treatment subgroups. The table came from immunoSEQ multiplex PCR; TCRdb's copy has only in-frame clones and leaves some out. This table holds some 10,000 clones, 72% found once. Sequenced material: tumor tissue. The receptors stem from a human donor with high-grade serous ovarian cancer. The CDR3 runs from the conserved cysteine through the conserved F or W. The D gene is left open where the match is weak. Size values are once, few and many counts, or a class for expanded clones, and some rows have none.

>-|TRBV28|-|TRBJ2-2
CASSFQGEDTGELFF
TGTGCCAGCAGTTTTCAGGGGGAGGACACCGGGGAGCTGTTTTTT
>-|TRBV5-8|-|TRBJ2-7
CASISILRGTYEQYF
TGTGCCAGCATCTCAATCCTCAGGGGTACCTACGAGCAGTACTTC
>-|TRBV10-2|-|TRBJ2-7
CASSHSGLGYEQYF
TGCGCCAGCAGCCATTCGGGGCTAGGCTACGAGCAGTACTTC
>-|TRBV27|-|TRBJ2-7
CASRLTTHSYEQYF
TGTGCCAGCAGGCTCACAACTCATTCCTACGAGCAGTACTTC
>-|TRBV6-5|once|TRBJ2-5
CASSYSLAKETQYF
TGTGCCAGCAGTTACTCGCTAGCTAAAGAGACCCAGTACTTC
>-|TRBV18|few|TRBJ2-1
CASSHGINEQFF
TGTGCCAGCTCACACGGGATCAATGAGCAGTTCTTC
>-|TRBV4-1|-|TRBJ1-2
CASSQLGGSNYGYTF
TGCGCCAGCAGCCAATTAGGCGGCTCAAACTATGGCTACACCTTC
>-|TRBV7-6|-|TRBJ2-7
CASSLVEQAPYEQYF
TGTGCCAGCAGCTTAGTGGAGCAAGCACCCTACGAGCAGTACTTC
>-|TRBV4-3|few|TRBJ2-3
CASSLSNTDTQYF
TGCGCCAGCAGCCTCAGCAACACAGATACGCAGTATTTT
>-|TRBV11-2|once|TRBJ2-5
CASSLEAGSTQYF
TGTGCCAGCAGCTTAGAGGCTGGGAGCACCCAGTACTTC
>-|TRBV2|once|TRBJ2-1
CASRTGQYNEQFF
TGTGCCAGCAGAACCGGACAGTACAATGAGCAGTTCTTC
>-|TRBV19|-|TRBJ1-1
CASRSTGFQTEAFF
TGTGCCAGTAGATCCACAGGATTTCAAACTGAAGCTTTCTTT
>-|TRBV6-1|-|TRBJ1-6
CASSDRQAYNSPLHF
TGTGCCAGCAGTGACCGACAGGCGTATAATTCACCCCTCCACTTT
>TRBD2|TRBV4-2|-|TRBJ2-1
CASSPTLTSGIGDEQFF
TGTGCCAGCAGCCCGACCCTTACTAGCGGAATAGGGGATGAGCAGTTCTTC
>-|TRBV5-4|-|TRBJ1-3
CASSLANNIAGNTIYF
TGTGCCAGCAGCTTGGCCAATAACATTGCGGGAAACACCATATATTTT
>TRBD1|TRBV19|-|TRBJ1-2
CASSFYDRGHYGYTF
TGTGCCAGTAGTTTCTACGACAGGGGGCACTATGGCTACACCTTC
>-|TRBV7-8|-|TRBJ1-5
CASSLTVGQPQHF
TGTGCCAGCAGCTTAACAGTCGGTCAGCCCCAGCATTTT
>TRBD1|TRBV27|-|TRBJ2-7
CASSLSNRGNEQYF
TGTGCCAGCAGTTTATCAAACAGGGGCAACGAGCAGTACTTC
>TRBD1|TRBV7-2|-|TRBJ2-7
CASSRQGAGYEQYF
TGTGCCAGCAGCCGACAGGGGGCAGGCTACGAGCAGTACTTC
>-|TRBV28|few|TRBJ1-2
CASSFIRQQDYTF
TGTGCCAGCAGTTTTATTCGACAACAGGACTACACCTTC
>TRBD2|TRBV28|-|TRBJ2-2
CAIGGRLRGGELFF
TGTGCCATCGGCGGGAGACTCCGGGGCGGGGAGCTGTTTTTT
>-|TRBV15|-|TRBJ2-6
CATSETQASGANVLTF
TGTGCCACCAGTGAAACCCAGGCATCTGGGGCCAACGTCCTGACTTTC
>-|TRBV6-6|once|TRBJ1-4
CASSGENEKLFF
TGTGCCAGCAGTGGGGAGAATGAAAAACTGTTTTTT
>TRBD1|TRBV7-9|few|TRBJ1-4
CASSLSTGGSSNEKLFF
TGTGCCAGCAGCTTATCGACAGGGGGCTCTTCAAATGAAAAACTGTTTTTT
>TRBD1|TRBV7-8|medium-sized|TRBJ2-7
CASSSFAGQVDEQYF
TGTGCCAGCAGCTCGTTTGCCGGACAGGTCGACGAGCAGTACTTC
>-|TRBV10-1|-|TRBJ2-7
CASGDLYEQYF
TGCGCCAGCGGGGACCTCTACGAGCAGTACTTC
>TRBD1|TRBV19|-|TRBJ1-1
CASSPGQTNTEAFF
TGTGCCAGTAGTCCGGGACAGACGAACACTGAAGCTTTCTTT
>-|TRBV13|-|TRBJ2-5
CASSLSGLQETQYF
TGTGCCAGCAGCTTATCAGGATTACAAGAGACCCAGTACTTC
>TRBD2|TRBV4-1|-|TRBJ2-3
CASSQEDGLAGADTQYF
TGCGCCAGCAGCCAAGAGGATGGGCTAGCGGGAGCGGATACGCAGTATTTT
>-|TRBV4-2|few|TRBJ2-7
CASSQVGTTDGTDF
TGTGCCAGCAGCCAAGTAGGGACAACCGACGGGACCGACTTC
>-|TRBV6-5|-|TRBJ1-5
CASSWINQPQHF
TGTGCCAGCAGTTGGATCAATCAGCCCCAGCATTTT
>TRBD1|TRBV28|-|TRBJ1-2
CASSLAGQGASNYGYTF
TGTGCCAGCAGTTTAGCGGGACAGGGGGCCTCTAACTATGGCTACACCTTC
>TRBD1|TRBV5-1|-|TRBJ1-4
CASSWTGQGEKLFF
TGCGCCAGCAGCTGGACAGGACAGGGGGAAAAACTGTTTTTT
>-|TRBV19|-|TRBJ2-6
CASSTPGRLRLLSGANVLTF
TGTGCCAGTAGTACGCCCGGAAGACTAAGGCTGCTCTCTGGGGCCAACGTCCTGACTTTC
>TRBD1|TRBV9|-|TRBJ2-3
CASSVTGGATGTDTQYF
TGTGCCAGCAGCGTAACAGGGGGCGCCACGGGGACAGATACGCAGTATTTT
>TRBD2|TRBV11-3|-|TRBJ2-2
CASSPSSGRTGELFF
TGTGCCAGCAGCCCGTCTAGCGGACGCACCGGGGAGCTGTTTTTT
>-|TRBV7-2|once|TRBJ1-5
CASKDLGQPQHF
TGTGCCAGCAAAGACCTAGGGCAGCCCCAGCATTTT
>-|TRBV19|-|TRBJ1-5
CASSPMGGGLSNQPQHF
TGTGCCAGTAGTCCTATGGGGGGGGGTTTAAGCAATCAGCCCCAGCATTTT
>TRBD2|TRBV28|once|TRBJ2-7
CASSSPAIGRALEQYF
TGTGCCAGCAGTTCGCCGGCGATCGGGAGGGCCCTCGAGCAGTACTTC
>-|TRBV6-5|once|TRBJ2-2
CASSDNRATGELFF
TGTGCCAGCAGTGACAACAGGGCCACCGGGGAGCTGTTTTTT
>-|TRBV6-5|-|TRBJ2-7
CASSYLADEQYF
TGTGCCAGCAGTTACCTCGCCGACGAGCAGTACTTC
>TRBD2|TRBV5-4|-|TRBJ2-3
CASSIRLAGGTDTQYF
TGTGCCAGCAGCATAAGACTAGCGGGGGGCACAGATACGCAGTATTTT
>TRBD2|TRBV2|-|TRBJ2-2
CASRGSGMETGELFF
TGTGCCAGCAGAGGTAGCGGGATGGAAACCGGGGAGCTGTTTTTT
>TRBD2|TRBV10-1|-|TRBJ2-1
CASSISGTAYNEQFF
TGCGCCAGCAGCATTAGCGGGACGGCCTACAATGAGCAGTTCTTC
>-|TRBV27|-|TRBJ2-7
CASSATSNGLYEQYF
TGTGCCAGCAGTGCTACTAGTAATGGACTCTACGAGCAGTACTTC
>-|TRBV7-2|-|TRBJ1-5
CASSFGEGWVSNQPQHF
TGTGCCAGCAGCTTCGGGGAGGGCTGGGTTAGCAATCAGCCCCAGCATTTT
>TRBD1|TRBV2|-|TRBJ2-5
CASRAWDRERETQYF
TGTGCCAGCAGGGCCTGGGACAGGGAGAGAGAGACCCAGTACTTC
>-|TRBV5-1|-|TRBJ2-5
CASSLNQETQYF
TGCGCCAGCAGCTTGAACCAAGAGACCCAGTACTTC
>TRBD1|TRBV5-1|-|TRBJ2-5
CASSVGTGEGQYF
TGCGCCAGCAGCGTCGGGACAGGGGAGGGCCAGTACTTC
>TRBD2|TRBV7-9|once|TRBJ2-7
CASSLGAGLIAYEQYF
TGTGCCAGCAGCTTAGGGGCGGGACTAATTGCCTACGAGCAGTACTTC
>-|TRBV4-2|few|TRBJ1-2
CASSQDGRSYGYTF
TGTGCCAGCAGCCAAGATGGGCGCAGCTATGGCTACACCTTC